Listed here are 21 T cell receptor beta chains from one sample, sequenced in a study of sequential checkpoint blockade in melanoma. Profiled with immunoSEQ multiplex PCR; TCRdb holds only in-frame clones, not every one. The repertoire includes under 15,000 clones, 60% to 80% of them detected once, and 50% to 60% sits in the top ten. Indicated treatment: randomized to nivolumab then ipilimumab (arm A) or the reverse (arm B). Here the sequenced sample was CD8+ T cells sorted from blood (inferred from file names), taken from a patient given nivolumab and ipilimumab in sequence. Every receptor here comes from a human donor with melanoma.

The chain couples TRBV7-8 to TRBJ2-1; 10 positions match TRBD2. The CDR3 covers 16 residues. Germline loops: CDR1 SGHVS, CDR2 FQNEAQ. The V gene end was trimmed by 5 bases and the J gene end by 3 bases; junction bases not matched to a gene: 7. This CDR3 reads CASSRTIAGGYNEQFF. CDR3 in DNA: TGTGCCAGCAGCCGAACCATAGCGGGGGGCTACAATGAGCAGTTCTTC.

This clone was seen only a few times. The chain couples TRBV11-1 to TRBJ1-2; no clear D. Trimming removed 1 base at V and 7 bases at J, with 7 bases between. CDR1 SGHAT and CDR2 FQDESV come from the germline V gene (reference sequence). The CDR3 has 12 residues. The CDR3 DNA reads TGTGCCAGCAGCTTAGGACTGATTGGCTACACCTTC. This codes for CASSLGLIGYTF.

V is TRBV4-3 and J is TRBJ2-1, with 12 nucleotides matching TRBD1. Germline V gene data show CDR1 as LGHNA and CDR2 as YSLEER. The CDR3 length is 19 residues. Trimming took 0 bases from V and 7 from J; bases not matched to a gene: 13. CDR3: CASSQDSPRDRGLYNEQFF. The CDR3 DNA reads TGCGCCAGCAGCCAAGATTCTCCCCGGGACAGGGGGCTTTATAATGAGCAGTTCTTC.

The chain employs TRBV11-1 and TRBJ2-3; 15 nucleotides line up with TRBD2. This CDR3 is 17 amino acids long. In germline, CDR1 is SGHAT, CDR2 FQDESV (reference sequence). J gave up 9 bases and V 1 base, and 8 bases lay outside the gene matches. The DNA of the CDR3 is TGTGCCAGCAGCTTAGGGTGGACTAGCGGGGGGGCCGACACGCAGTATTTT. Its protein is CASSLGWTSGGADTQYF.

J is TRBJ1-2 and V is TRBV6-9; a possible D gene is TRBD1 (6 bases). The germline V and J ends were trimmed by 4 bases and 2 bases, with 14 bases remaining between them. The CDR3 spans 15 residues. The germline V gene has CDR1 MNHGY and CDR2 SVAAGI. CDR3 DNA sequence: TGTGCCAGCAGTTTAATGGGGGGGGCGAACTATGGCTACACCTTC. Translation: CASSLMGGANYGYTF.

The chain has TRBV21-1 and TRBJ1-5; the table names TRBD1, a call not compared with the DNA. TRBV21-1 is a recognized pseudogene. This CDR3 region has 17 residues. The CDR3 sequence: CASSKAARGRGSQPQHF. The CDR3 DNA is TGTGCCAGCAGCAAAGCGGCCAGGGGGCGCGGAAGTCAGCCCCAGCATTTT.

A few counts support this clone. This chain uses TRBV4-3 with TRBJ2-7; maybe TRBD1 (5 bases). The V end was cut by 4 bases, the J end by 1 base, with 14 bases between. There are 15 residues in the CDR3. The V gene's germline CDR1 is LGHNA and CDR2 YSLEER. The CDR3 region has the DNA TGCGCCAGCAGCCGCGTATTCCAGGGTTCCTACGAGCAGTACTTC. Protein sequence: CASSRVFQGSYEQYF.

V is TRBV19 and J is TRBJ1-1; 9 positions match TRBD1. V was clipped by 5 bases and J by 4 bases; unmatched bases: 8. The germline V gene has CDR1 LNHDA and CDR2 SQIVND (reference sequence). CDR3 length: 15 amino acids. CDR3 sequence: CASSDRDRAFTEAFF. The DNA for the CDR3 is TGTGCCAGTAGTGACCGGGACAGGGCGTTCACTGAAGCTTTCTTT.

The J gene is TRBJ1-5, the V gene TRBV5-1; D not certain. In germline, CDR1 is SGHRS, CDR2 YFSETQ. V was clipped by 1 base and J by 4 bases, with 6 bases between them. This CDR3 is 13 amino acids long. CDR3 DNA: TGCGCCAGCAGCTTGAACACGAATCAGCCCCAGCATTTT. It yields the protein CASSLNTNQPQHF.

This chain links TRBV6-9 with TRBJ2-7; 14 bases align to TRBD2. Germline values: CDR1 MNHGY, CDR2 SVAAGI. The CDR3 is 15 amino acids. The J segment lost 1 base and the V segment lost 6 bases, leaving 2 bases of the junction unmatched. CDR3 DNA: TGTGCCAGCAGGACTAGCGGGGGGGAGTCCTACGAGCAGTACTTC. Translated: CASRTSGGESYEQYF.

This clone was observed a few times. The rearrangement links TRBV15 to TRBJ1-3; D is ambiguous. Deletions cut 0 bases from V and 1 base from J, with 7 bases between. Germline lookup yields CDR1 LNHNV and CDR2 YYDKDF (reference sequence). CDR3 size: 15 residues. CDR3 sequence (DNA): TGTGCCACCAGCAGAGATCCCACTTCTGGAAACACCATATATTTT. It codes for CATSRDPTSGNTIYF.

A single count supports this clone. The chain couples TRBV4-3 to TRBJ1-1; no firm D call. V shed 6 bases and J shed 7 bases, with 18 bases lying between them. Germline V lookup: CDR1 LGHNA, CDR2 YSLEER. CDR3 length equals 14 residues. CDR3 in DNA: TGCGCCAGCAGAGGGCGGGGATTTGGCTTTGAAGCTTTCTTT. Protein product: CASRGRGFGFEAFF.

V is TRBV4-1 and J is TRBJ2-6, with 7 bases lining up with TRBD1. The CDR3 has 16 amino acids. CDR1 is MGHRA, CDR2 YSYEKL, per germline. V trimming: 4 bases; J trimming: 4 bases; junction bases outside the gene matches: 7. CDR3: CASSPTGALGANVLTF. CDR3 nucleotides: TGCGCCAGCAGCCCTACAGGGGCCCTCGGGGCCAACGTCCTGACTTTC.

The chain joins TRBV5-6 to TRBJ2-7; D possibly corresponds to TRBD2 (5 bases). Trimming took off 0 bases at V and 5 bases at J, with 12 bases between the two ends. This CDR3 has 14 residues. CDR1 and CDR2 from the germline V gene are SGHDT and YYEEEE. The CDR3 DNA reads as TGTGCCAGCAGCTTGGTGCGGGCCGTGGACGAGCAGTACTTC. Translation gives CASSLVRAVDEQYF.

V and J are TRBV7-9 and TRBJ1-2; D is perhaps TRBD1 (5 bases). The V end lost 5 bases, the J end lost 2 bases, and 15 bases lay between the germline ends. The CDR3 covers 15 residues. The germline gives CDR1 SEHNR, CDR2 FQNEAQ (reference sequence). The CDR3 nucleotides are TGTGCCAGCAGCCCCCATACTACAGGAAACTATGGCTACACCTTC. Protein: CASSPHTTGNYGYTF. Together with reference TRBV7-9 and TRBJ1-2, the CDR3 gives the full variable domain: DTGVSQNPRHKITKRGQNVTFRCDPISEHNRLYWYRQTLGQGPEFLTYFQNEAQLEKSRLLSDRFSAERPKGSFSTLEIQRTEQGDSAMYLCASSPHTTGNYGYTFGSGTRLTVV.

The rearrangement joins TRBV30 to TRBJ2-3; 9 bases line up with TRBD2. Germline V CDR1 and CDR2: GTSNPN, SVGIG (reference sequence). The CDR3 spans 15 residues. Trimming at V came to 2 bases and at J to 1 base, leaving 4 bases not matched to a gene. CDR3 bases: TGTGCCTGGAGTTCCCTAGCGGGGCGCACAGATACGCAGTATTTT. Amino acids: CAWSSLAGRTDTQYF. The whole variable domain, remainder taken from reference TRBV30 and TRBJ2-3, is SQTIHQWPATLVQPVGSPLSLECTVEGTSNPNLYWYRQAAGRGLQLLFYSVGIGQISSEVPQNLSASRPQDRQFILSSKKLLLSDSGFYLCAWSSLAGRTDTQYFGPGTRLTVL.

This chain joins TRBV6-1 and TRBJ2-7; TRBD2 matches at 7 bases. The junction had 6 bases not matched to a gene; V was cut back by 7 bases and J by 3 bases. The CDR3 contains 13 residues. The germline V gene has CDR1 MNHNS and CDR2 SASEGT. The CDR3 loop reads CASTGLTYYEQYF. The DNA for the CDR3 is TGTGCCAGCACGGGACTAACCTACTACGAGCAGTACTTC.

This clone was counted a single time. The chain recombines TRBV7-2 with TRBJ2-7; TRBD2 aligns across 10 bases. The germline gives CDR1 SGHTA, CDR2 FQGNSA. After removal of 5 bases from V and 3 bases from J, the junction contained 10 bases not matched to a gene. The CDR3 has 16 residues. CDR3 DNA sequence: TGTGCCAGCAGCCCCTCATCCGGGACTAGCGTCTACGAGCAGTACTTC. Protein: CASSPSSGTSVYEQYF.

The chain has TRBV4-1 and TRBJ2-7, with TRBD1 matching over 8 bases. The CDR3 extends over 15 amino acids. V trimming: 3 bases; J trimming: 2 bases; junction bases outside the gene matches: 6. Looked up from germline, CDR1 is MGHRA and CDR2 is YSYEKL. CDR3 sequence reads: CASSHPTGGPYEQYF. As DNA, the CDR3 is TGCGCCAGCAGCCACCCCACAGGGGGTCCCTACGAGCAGTACTTC.

Only a few counts were recorded for this clone. This chain links TRBV10-3 with TRBJ2-5; TRBD1 aligns across 7 bases. Germline CDR1 is ENHRY and CDR2 is SYGVKD. CDR3 size: 17 residues. V trimming: 0 bases; J trimming: 5 bases; junction bases outside the gene matches: 12. The CDR3 protein is CAISESDKQGFGETQYF. Here the CDR3 DNA reads TGTGCCATCAGTGAGTCGGATAAACAGGGGTTCGGGGAGACCCAGTACTTC.

The chain has TRBV29-1 and TRBJ1-3, with 9 bases identical to TRBD1. Germline values: CDR1 SQVTM, CDR2 ANQGSEA. The CDR3 covers 14 residues. V gave up 8 bases and J gave up 3 bases; unmatched junction bases: 8. For the CDR3, the DNA is TGCAGCACTAAGGACAGGGGTGGTGGAAACACCATATATTTT. The encoded protein is CSTKDRGGGNTIYF. The full variable domain, in which reference TRBV29-1 and TRBJ1-3 provide the parts outside the CDR3, is SAVISQKPSRDICQRGTSLTIQCQVDSQVTMMFWYRQQPGQSLTLIATANQGSEATYESGFVIDKFPISRPNLTFSTLTVSNMSPEDSSIYLCSTKDRGGGNTIYFGEGSWLTVV.